One sample yielded the 9 T cell receptor beta chains listed below, sequenced in a study of liver allograft versus peripheral blood T cells. Study context: Recipients' peripheral blood served as the comparator for T cell receptor repertoires in transplanted livers.

TCRdb passed the reads through MiXCR, listing each CDR3 protein once. The sample has several thousand distinct CDR3 sequences; approximately 16% are singletons. These TCRs come from a human patient who had a liver transplant. The T cells may partly be graft donor cells.

This clonotype is medium-sized by share. The chain joins TRBV28 to TRBJ1-3, with 7 positions matching TRBD1. V lost 4 bases, J lost 3 bases, and 6 bases stayed unmatched. In germline, CDR1 is MDHEN, CDR2 SYDVKM. This CDR3 has 15 amino acids. CDR3 sequence reads: CASSSKTGFGNTIYF. CDR3 bases: TGTGCCAGCAGTTCAAAGACAGGGTTTGGAAACACCATATATTTT.

This clonotype was seen repeatedly, ten times or more. CDR3 nucleotide sequence: TGTGCCAGCAGCCTAGAGTCCTACAATGAGCAGTTCTTC. Encoded protein: CASSLESYNEQFF. The genes are TRBV7-3 and TRBJ2-1, with unresolved D. Trimming removed 5 bases at V and 1 base at J, with 6 bases between. This CDR3 is built from 13 residues. Germline V CDR1 and CDR2: SGHTA, FQGTGA.

This clonotype was seen repeatedly, ten times or more. The V gene is TRBV6-6, the J gene TRBJ1-5; D call uncertain. The germline CDR1 and CDR2 sequences are MNHNY and SVGAGI (reference sequence). The ends were cut back, 7 bases at V and 7 bases at J, with 11 bases in the middle. CDR3 length: 12 amino acids. In nucleotides, the CDR3 is TGTGCCAGCAACCCCCAGTGGCAGCCCCAGCATTTT. Encoded protein: CASNPQWQPQHF.

By proportion, this clonotype is medium-sized. This chain uses TRBV6-1 with TRBJ2-1, with TRBD1 matching 7 bases. This CDR3 has 14 residues. CDR1 and CDR2 (germline): MNHNS, SASEGT. V lost 4 bases to trimming and J lost 7 bases; unmatched junction nucleotides: 7. The CDR3 nucleotides are TGTGCCAGCAGTGTAGAACAGGGGAGTAATGAGCAGTTCTTC. This codes for CASSVEQGSNEQFF.

This clonotype was detected a few times. The chain uses TRBV20-1 and TRBJ1-5, with TRBD1 as a possible D gene (5 bases). The V gene lost 1 base and the J gene lost 6 bases, with 25 bases spanning the gap. CDR1 is DFQATT, CDR2 SNEGSKA, per germline (reference sequence). CDR3 size: 18 residues. The CDR3 region is CSARVSHRDALGPQPQHF. CDR3 sequence (DNA): TGCAGTGCTAGAGTCTCGCACCGGGACGCATTAGGTCCTCAGCCCCAGCATTTT.

V gene TRBV6-5 combines with J gene TRBJ2-7; D may be TRBD2 (5 bases). The V and J ends lost 2 bases and 2 bases respectively, with 13 bases between them. Germline-derived CDR1 and CDR2 are MNHEY and SVGAGI. The CDR3 has 15 residues. CDR3 sequence reads: CASSYRPSRTYEQYF. In DNA, the CDR3 is TGTGCCAGCAGTTACAGGCCTAGCCGCACCTACGAGCAGTACTTC.

This clonotype occurred many times. The V call is TRBV6-5, the J call TRBJ2-7; D may be TRBD1 or TRBD2 (5 bases each). With 8 bases removed from V and 3 bases from J, the gap between germline ends came to 14 bases. CDR1 is MNHEY and CDR2 is SVGAGI in the germline V gene. The CDR3 is 13 amino acids. DNA for the CDR3: TGTGCCAGCCGACGGGACCGGCGCTACGAGCAGTACTTC. The encoded protein is CASRRDRRYEQYF.

In its sample, this clonotype ranks as medium-sized (0.01 to 0.1%). The chain combines TRBV6-1 with TRBJ2-1; 7 nucleotides match TRBD1. Germline CDR1 reads MNHNS; CDR2 reads SASEGT. V trimming: 3 bases; J trimming: 6 bases; junction bases outside the gene matches: 11. The CDR3 consists of 16 residues. DNA for the CDR3: TGTGCCAGCAGTGAGGCGGGCTCAGGGGGTTTCAATGAGCAGTTCTTC. Translated, it gives CASSEAGSGGFNEQFF.

The rearrangement uses TRBV28 and TRBJ2-3; D may be TRBD2 (5 bases). In germline, CDR1 is MDHEN, CDR2 SYDVKM. Trimming shortened V by 3 bases and J by 0 bases, and 16 bases separated the two germline ends. The CDR3 has 17 amino acids. DNA for the CDR3: TGTGCCAGCAGTTTGCAATTAAGCGGTGCTAGCACAGATACGCAGTATTTT. Its translation: CASSLQLSGASTDTQYF.